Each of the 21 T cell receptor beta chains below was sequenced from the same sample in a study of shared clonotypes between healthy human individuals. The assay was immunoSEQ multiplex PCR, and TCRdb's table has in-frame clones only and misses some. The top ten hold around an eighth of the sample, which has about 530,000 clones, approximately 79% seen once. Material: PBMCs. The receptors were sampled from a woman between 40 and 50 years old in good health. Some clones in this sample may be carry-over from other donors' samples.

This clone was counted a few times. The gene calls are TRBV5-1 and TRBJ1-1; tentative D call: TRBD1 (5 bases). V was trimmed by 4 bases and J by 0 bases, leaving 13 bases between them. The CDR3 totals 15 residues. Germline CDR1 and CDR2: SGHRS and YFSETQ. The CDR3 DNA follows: TGCGCCAGCAGCACGGGACTGGGCATGAACACTGAAGCTTTCTTT. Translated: CASSTGLGMNTEAFF.

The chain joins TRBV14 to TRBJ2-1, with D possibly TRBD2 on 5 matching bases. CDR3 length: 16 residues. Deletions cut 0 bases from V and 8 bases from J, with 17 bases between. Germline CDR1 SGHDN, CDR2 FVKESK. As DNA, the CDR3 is TGTGCCAGCAGCCAAGATGGTGGTTCCCCAGCGGATGAGCAGTTCTTC. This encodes CASSQDGGSPADEQFF.

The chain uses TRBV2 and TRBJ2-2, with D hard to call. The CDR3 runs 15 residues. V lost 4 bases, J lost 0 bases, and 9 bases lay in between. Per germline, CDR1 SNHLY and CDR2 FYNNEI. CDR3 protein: CASSVAPANTGELFF. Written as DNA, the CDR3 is TGTGCCAGCAGTGTAGCCCCCGCGAACACCGGGGAGCTGTTTTTT.

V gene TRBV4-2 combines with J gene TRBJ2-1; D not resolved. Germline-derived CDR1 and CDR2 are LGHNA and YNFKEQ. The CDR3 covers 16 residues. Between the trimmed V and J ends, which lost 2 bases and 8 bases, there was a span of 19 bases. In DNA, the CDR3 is TGTGCCAGCAGCCAAACCCAGGTGGCCAGGTACTATGAGCAGTTCTTC. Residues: CASSQTQVARYYEQFF.

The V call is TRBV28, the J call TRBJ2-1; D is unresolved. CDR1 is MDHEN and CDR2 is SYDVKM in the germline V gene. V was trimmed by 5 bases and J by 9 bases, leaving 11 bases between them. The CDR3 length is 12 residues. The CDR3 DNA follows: TGTGCCAGCAGTCCGGAGTCGGTTGAGCAGTTCTTC. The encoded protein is CASSPESVEQFF.

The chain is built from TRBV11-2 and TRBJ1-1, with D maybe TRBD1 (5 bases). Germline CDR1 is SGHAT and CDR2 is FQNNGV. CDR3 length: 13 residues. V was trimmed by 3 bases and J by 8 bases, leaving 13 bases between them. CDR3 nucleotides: TGTGCCAGCAGCTTCGCAACCAGGGCCGAAGCTTTCTTT. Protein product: CASSFATRAEAFF.

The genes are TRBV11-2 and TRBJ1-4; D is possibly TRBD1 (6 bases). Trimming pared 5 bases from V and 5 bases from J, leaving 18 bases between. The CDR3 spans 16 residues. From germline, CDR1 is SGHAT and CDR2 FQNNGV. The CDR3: CASSLGGSGMNEKLFF. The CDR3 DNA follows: TGTGCCAGCAGCCTAGGGGGTTCAGGGATGAATGAAAAACTGTTTTTT.

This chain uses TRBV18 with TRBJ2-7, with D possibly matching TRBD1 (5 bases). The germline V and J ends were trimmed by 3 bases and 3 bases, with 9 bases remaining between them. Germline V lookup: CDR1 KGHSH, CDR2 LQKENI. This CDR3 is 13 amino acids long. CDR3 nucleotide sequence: TGTGCCAGCTCACCGGGCAGGGACTACGAGCAGTACTTC. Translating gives CASSPGRDYEQYF. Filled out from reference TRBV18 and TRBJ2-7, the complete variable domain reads NAGVMQNPRHLVRRRGQEARLRCSPMKGHSHVYWYRQLPEEGLKFMVYLQKENIIDESGMPKERFSAEFPKEGPSILRIQQVVRGDSAAYFCASSPGRDYEQYFGPGTRLTVT.

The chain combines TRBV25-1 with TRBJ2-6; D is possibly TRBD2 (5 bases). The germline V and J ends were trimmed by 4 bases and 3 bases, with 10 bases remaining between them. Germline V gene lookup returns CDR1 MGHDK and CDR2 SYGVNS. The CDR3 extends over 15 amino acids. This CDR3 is CASSGYSGGANVLTF. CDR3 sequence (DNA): TGTGCCAGCAGTGGTTACAGCGGTGGGGCCAACGTCCTGACTTTC.

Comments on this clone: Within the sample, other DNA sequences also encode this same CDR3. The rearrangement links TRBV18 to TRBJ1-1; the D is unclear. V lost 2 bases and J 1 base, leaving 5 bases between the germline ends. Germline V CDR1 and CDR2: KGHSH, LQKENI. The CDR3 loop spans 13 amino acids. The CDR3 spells CASSPGRNTEAFF. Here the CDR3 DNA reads TGTGCCAGCTCACCAGGGAGGAACACTGAAGCTTTCTTT.

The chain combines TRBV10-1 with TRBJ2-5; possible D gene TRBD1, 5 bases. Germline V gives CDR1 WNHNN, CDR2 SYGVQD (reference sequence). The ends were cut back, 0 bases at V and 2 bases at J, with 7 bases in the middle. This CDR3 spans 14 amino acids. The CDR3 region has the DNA TGCGCCAGCAGTGAGTCGGGGCAGCAAGAGACCCAGTACTTC. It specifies CASSESGQQETQYF.

The CDR3 DNA follows: TGTGCCAGCAACCTCGGTGGGGGCGGGAGAGGAGAGACCCAGTACTTC. Its protein is CASNLGGGGRGETQYF. V usage is TRBV2 and J usage is TRBJ2-5, with D maybe TRBD2 (7 bases). Per germline, CDR1 SNHLY and CDR2 FYNNEI. The CDR3 is 16 residues long. V lost 7 bases, J lost 4 bases, and 22 bases lay in between.

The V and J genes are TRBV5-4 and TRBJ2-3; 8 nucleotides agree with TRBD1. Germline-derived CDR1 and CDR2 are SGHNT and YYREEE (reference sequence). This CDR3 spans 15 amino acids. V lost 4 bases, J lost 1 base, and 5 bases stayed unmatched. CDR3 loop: CASSLDRGGTDTQYF. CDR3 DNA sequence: TGTGCCAGCAGCCTAGACAGGGGAGGCACAGATACGCAGTATTTT.

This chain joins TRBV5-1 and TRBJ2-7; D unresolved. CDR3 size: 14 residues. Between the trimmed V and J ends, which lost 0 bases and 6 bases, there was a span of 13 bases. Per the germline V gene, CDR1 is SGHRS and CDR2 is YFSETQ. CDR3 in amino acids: CASSLVPSGGEQYF. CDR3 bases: TGCGCCAGCAGCTTGGTCCCCTCAGGCGGCGAGCAGTACTTC.

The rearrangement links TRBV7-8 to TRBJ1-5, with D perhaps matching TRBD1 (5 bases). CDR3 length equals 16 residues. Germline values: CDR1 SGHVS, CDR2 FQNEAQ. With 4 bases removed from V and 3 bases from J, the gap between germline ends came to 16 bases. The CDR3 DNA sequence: TGTGCCAGCAGCTGGAACCCCAATGGGGCCAATCAGCCCCAGCATTTT. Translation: CASSWNPNGANQPQHF.

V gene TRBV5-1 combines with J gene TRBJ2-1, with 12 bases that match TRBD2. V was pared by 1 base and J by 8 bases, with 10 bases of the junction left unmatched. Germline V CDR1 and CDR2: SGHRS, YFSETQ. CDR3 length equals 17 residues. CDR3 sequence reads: CASSLHDLAGGPDEQFF. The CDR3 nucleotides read TGCGCCAGCAGCTTGCACGATCTAGCGGGAGGGCCCGATGAGCAGTTCTTC.

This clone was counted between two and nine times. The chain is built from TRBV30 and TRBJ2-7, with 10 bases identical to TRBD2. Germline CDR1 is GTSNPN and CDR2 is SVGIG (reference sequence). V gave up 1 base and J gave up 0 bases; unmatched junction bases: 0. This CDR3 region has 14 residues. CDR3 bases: TGTGCCTGGAGTGGACTAGCGGGCTCCTACGAGCAGTACTTC. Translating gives CAWSGLAGSYEQYF.

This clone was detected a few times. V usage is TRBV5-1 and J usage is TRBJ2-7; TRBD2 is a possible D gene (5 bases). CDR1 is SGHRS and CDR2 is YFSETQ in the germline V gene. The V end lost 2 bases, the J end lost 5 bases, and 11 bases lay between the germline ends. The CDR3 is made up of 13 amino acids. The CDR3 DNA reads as TGCGCCAGCAGCTTAATTCCCGGGGACGAGCAGTACTTC. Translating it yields CASSLIPGDEQYF.

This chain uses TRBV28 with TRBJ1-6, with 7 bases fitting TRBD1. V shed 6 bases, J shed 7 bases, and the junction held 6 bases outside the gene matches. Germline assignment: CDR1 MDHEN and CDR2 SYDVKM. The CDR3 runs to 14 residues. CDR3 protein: CASRPQGDNSPLHF. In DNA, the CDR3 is TGTGCCAGCAGGCCTCAGGGGGACAATTCACCCCTCCACTTT.

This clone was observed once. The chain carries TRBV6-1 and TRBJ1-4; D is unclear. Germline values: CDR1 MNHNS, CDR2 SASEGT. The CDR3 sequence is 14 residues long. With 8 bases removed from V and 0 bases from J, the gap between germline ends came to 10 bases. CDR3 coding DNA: TGTGCCAGCCTACGGGGTTCAACTAATGAAAAACTGTTTTTT. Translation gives CASLRGSTNEKLFF.

As DNA, the CDR3 is TGTGCCTGGAGTGTGTCGGGGGAAGGCGGCTACACCTTC. Its protein product is CAWSVSGEGGYTF. V and J are TRBV30 and TRBJ1-2, with a tentative D call TRBD1 (5 bases). Germline-derived CDR1 and CDR2 are GTSNPN and SVGIG (reference sequence). Between the trimmed V and J ends, which lost 0 bases and 8 bases, there was a span of 13 bases. The CDR3 is 13 amino acids.